A single sample is the source of the 19 T cell receptor beta chains below, sequenced in a study of blood T cell repertoires in COVID-19. Only in-frame clones appear in the TCRdb table, and some are missing; sequencing was by immunoSEQ multiplex PCR. The data hold around 260,000 clones, with over 80% observed a single time. Sequencing input: peripheral blood. Source of these receptors: a woman between 40 and 55 years old who had recovered from COVID-19.

V gene TRBV5-6 combines with J gene TRBJ1-5, with 8 bases matching TRBD1. The CDR3 is made up of 17 amino acids. With 4 bases clipped from V and 0 bases from J, the junction kept 9 bases outside the gene matches. Germline lookup yields CDR1 SGHDT and CDR2 YYEEEE. The CDR3 loop is CASSQTGEGYSNQPQHF. CDR3 DNA: TGTGCCAGCAGCCAGACAGGGGAGGGGTATAGCAATCAGCCCCAGCATTTT.

The gene calls are TRBV7-9 and TRBJ1-2; 7 nucleotides agree with TRBD1. In germline, CDR1 is SEHNR, CDR2 FQNEAQ (reference sequence). The ends lost 5 bases at V and 3 bases at J; junction bases unmatched: 6. The CDR3 runs 14 residues. CDR3 residues: CASSAWDSYYGYTF. The CDR3 nucleotides read TGTGCCAGCAGCGCATGGGACAGCTACTATGGCTACACCTTC.

This chain joins TRBV4-3 and TRBJ1-2; possible D gene TRBD1, 6 bases. This CDR3 region has 13 residues. The V gene's germline CDR1 is LGHNA and CDR2 YSLEER. Trimming shortened V by 2 bases and J by 6 bases, and 10 bases separated the two germline ends. CDR3 loop: CASSQIGGDGYTF. For the CDR3, the DNA is TGCGCCAGCAGCCAAATAGGGGGAGATGGCTACACCTTC.

Here the CDR3 reads CASSYVGRGTEAFF. CDR3 nucleotide sequence: TGTGCCAGCAGCTACGTCGGCCGGGGGACTGAAGCTTTCTTT. The chain couples TRBV7-2 to TRBJ1-1; the D gene is possibly TRBD1 (5 bases). CDR1 is SGHTA and CDR2 is FQGNSA in the germline V gene. The CDR3 is made up of 14 amino acids. Deletions cut 4 bases from V and 5 bases from J, with 14 bases between.

The rearrangement uses TRBV5-6 and TRBJ2-4; D is possibly TRBD2 (5 bases). The CDR3 is 17 amino acids. Deletions cut 0 bases from V and 1 base from J, with 14 bases between. Germline lookup yields CDR1 SGHDT and CDR2 YYEEEE. As DNA, the CDR3 is TGTGCCAGCAGCTTGGCCCCCGGGAAAGGGGCCAAAAACATTCAGTACTTC. It encodes CASSLAPGKGAKNIQYF.

The V and J genes are TRBV28 and TRBJ1-1, with 7 positions matching TRBD1. CDR1 MDHEN and CDR2 SYDVKM come from the germline V gene. V lost 5 bases, J lost 0 bases, and 9 bases stayed unmatched. This CDR3 contains 16 residues. CDR3 in amino acids: CASSPGQQTMNTEAFF. In DNA form, the CDR3 reads TGTGCCAGCAGTCCGGGACAGCAAACTATGAACACTGAAGCTTTCTTT.

Here the CDR3 DNA reads TGTGCCAGCAGCCTCCAGGAGAACACTGAAGCTTTCTTT. It yields the protein CASSLQENTEAFF. This sequence joins TRBV7-6 and TRBJ1-1; D is ambiguous. V lost 5 bases and J lost 1, with 8 bases in between. The germline gives CDR1 SGHVS, CDR2 FNYEAQ. The CDR3 extends over 13 amino acids. Combining the CDR3 with reference TRBV7-6 and TRBJ1-1 gives the whole variable domain GAGVSQSPRYKVTKRGQDVALRCDPISGHVSLYWYRQALGQGPEFLTYFNYEAQQDKSGLPNDRFSAERPEGSISTLTIQRTEQRDSAMYRCASSLQENTEAFFGQGTRLTVV.

This chain joins TRBV24-1 and TRBJ1-4, with 11 bases identical to TRBD1. The CDR3 loop spans 15 amino acids. CDR1 is KGHDR and CDR2 is SFDVKD in the germline V gene. The V and J ends lost 3 bases and 8 bases, in that order; junction bases with no gene match: 4. CDR3 coding DNA: TGTGCCACCAGTGATGGACAGGGGGCTCGAGAAAAACTGTTTTTT. Amino acid sequence: CATSDGQGAREKLFF.

The V and J genes are TRBV6-2 or TRBV6-3 and TRBJ1-2; the match to TRBD1 covers 8 bases. The V gene's germline CDR1 is MNHEY and CDR2 SVGEGT. This CDR3 spans 15 amino acids. Germline trimming cut 2 bases from V and 4 bases from J; bases unmatched to any gene: 6. The CDR3 DNA sequence: TGTGCCAGCAGTTACCCGGACAGGGTGTCCTATGGCTACACCTTC. Translated, it gives CASSYPDRVSYGYTF.

The gene calls are TRBV6-5 and TRBJ1-4, with unresolved D. The CDR3 runs 14 residues. CDR1 and CDR2 from the germline V gene are MNHEY and SVGAGI. The V gene lost 6 bases and the J gene lost 0 bases, with 8 bases spanning the gap. CDR3 nucleotide sequence: TGTGCCAGCAGATTGAGCTCAACTAATGAAAAACTGTTTTTT. This translates into CASRLSSTNEKLFF.

The chain joins TRBV4-3 to TRBJ2-5, with TRBD2 identical over 16 bases. Germline V gives CDR1 LGHNA, CDR2 YSLEER. The J segment lost 0 bases and the V segment lost 4 bases, leaving 2 bases of the junction unmatched. The CDR3 is 17 amino acids. This CDR3 reads CASSLGLAGGYQETQYF. The CDR3 coding sequence is TGCGCCAGCAGCCTGGGACTAGCGGGGGGGTACCAAGAGACCCAGTACTTC.

This rearrangement joins TRBV7-2 to TRBJ2-7; perhaps TRBD1 as D (7 bases). This CDR3 region has 14 residues. Per the germline V gene, CDR1 is SGHTA and CDR2 is FQGNSA. V gave up 4 bases and J gave up 6 bases, with 16 bases separating them. The CDR3 spells CASSSRTGGSEQYF. For the CDR3, the DNA is TGTGCCAGCAGCTCCCGGACAGGAGGGTCCGAGCAGTACTTC.

This clone was counted once. In DNA form, the CDR3 reads TGTGCCAGCAGCTCTATAGCGGGGGCGGCAGATACGCAGTATTTT. This encodes CASSSIAGAADTQYF. The J gene is TRBJ2-3, the V gene TRBV3-1 (or the pseudogene TRBV3-2), with 9 bases matching TRBD2. This CDR3 comprises 15 residues. V lost 5 bases, J lost 4 bases, and 7 bases stayed unmatched. Germline assignment: CDR1 LGHDT and CDR2 YNNKEL (reference sequence).

This clone has just a few counts. The gene calls are TRBV30 and TRBJ2-1; possibly TRBD2 for D (6 bases). CDR3 length: 12 residues. Looked up from germline, CDR1 is GTSNPN and CDR2 is SVGIG (reference sequence). V dropped 7 bases and J dropped 9 bases, with 16 bases sitting between them. Here the CDR3 DNA reads TGTGCCTTGGATACTGGGGGGATTGAGCAGTTCTTC. Amino acid sequence: CALDTGGIEQFF.

The chain uses TRBV24-1 and TRBJ2-1; tentatively, D is TRBD2 (6 bases). CDR3 length: 16 amino acids. The V end was cut by 4 bases, the J end by 6 bases, with 18 bases between. CDR1 and CDR2 from the germline V gene are KGHDR and SFDVKD. The CDR3 here is CATSDPGLSGGNEQFF. CDR3 nucleotide sequence: TGTGCCACCAGTGACCCCGGACTTAGCGGTGGCAATGAGCAGTTCTTC.

V usage is TRBV6-4 and J usage is TRBJ1-6, with D unclear. V was pared by 2 bases and J by 8 bases, with 7 bases between. This CDR3 spans 13 amino acids. Germline CDR1 reads MRHNA; CDR2 reads SNTAGT. Here the CDR3 reads CASSDEEDSPLHF. Here the CDR3 DNA reads TGTGCCAGCAGTGACGAGGAAGATTCACCCCTCCACTTT.

V and J are TRBV4-2 and TRBJ2-2; 8 positions match TRBD1. Looked up from germline, CDR1 is LGHNA and CDR2 is YNFKEQ. This CDR3 contains 17 residues. The V gene end was trimmed by 0 bases and the J gene end by 6 bases; junction bases not matched to a gene: 9. The CDR3 region has the DNA TGTGCCAGCAGCCAAGATATTTACAGGGGGGTCCCCGGGGAGCTGTTTTTT. Amino acids: CASSQDIYRGVPGELFF.

V usage is TRBV21-1 and J usage is TRBJ1-4. TRBV21-1 is tagged as a pseudogene. CDR3 size: 11 residues. CDR3 DNA: TGTGCCAGCACCCTAGCGGGAGCGCTGTTTTTT. Its protein is CASTLAGALFF.

The chain carries TRBV12-3 or TRBV12-4 and TRBJ2-3; 9 bases are shared with TRBD2. V was pared by 6 bases and J by 4 bases, with 2 bases of the junction left unmatched. The CDR3 is 13 residues long. CDR3 region: CASSWTSADTQYF. The CDR3 DNA follows: TGTGCCAGCAGCTGGACTAGCGCAGATACGCAGTATTTT.